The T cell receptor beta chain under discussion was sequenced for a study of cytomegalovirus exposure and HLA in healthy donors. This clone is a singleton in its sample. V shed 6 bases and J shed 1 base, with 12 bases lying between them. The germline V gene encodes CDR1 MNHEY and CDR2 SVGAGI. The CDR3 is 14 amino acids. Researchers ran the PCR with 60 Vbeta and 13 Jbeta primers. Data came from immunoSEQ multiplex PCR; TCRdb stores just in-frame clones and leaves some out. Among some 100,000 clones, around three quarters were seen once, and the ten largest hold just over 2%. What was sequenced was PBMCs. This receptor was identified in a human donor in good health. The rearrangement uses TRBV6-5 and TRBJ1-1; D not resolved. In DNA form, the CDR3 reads TGTGCCAGCAGCTCATCGGGGTGGAACACTGAAGCTTTCTTT. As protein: CASSSSGWNTEAFF.